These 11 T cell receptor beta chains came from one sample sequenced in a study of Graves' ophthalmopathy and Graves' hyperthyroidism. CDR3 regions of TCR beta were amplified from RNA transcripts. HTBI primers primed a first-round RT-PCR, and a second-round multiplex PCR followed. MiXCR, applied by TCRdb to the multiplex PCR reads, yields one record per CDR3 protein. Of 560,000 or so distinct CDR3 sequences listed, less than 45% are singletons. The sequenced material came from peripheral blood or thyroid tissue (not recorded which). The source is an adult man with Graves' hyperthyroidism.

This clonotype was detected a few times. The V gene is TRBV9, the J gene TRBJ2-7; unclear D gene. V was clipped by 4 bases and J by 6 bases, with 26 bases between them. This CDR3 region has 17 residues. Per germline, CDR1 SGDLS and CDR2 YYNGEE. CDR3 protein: CASSPRPVAGGFREQYF. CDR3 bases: TGTGCCAGCAGCCCCCGTCCCGTAGCAGGTGGGTTCCGCGAGCAGTACTTC.

The chain's CDR3 is CSVGAGPLYGYTF. CDR3 nucleotide sequence: TGCAGCGTAGGGGCAGGGCCGCTGTATGGCTACACCTTC. The chain combines TRBV29-1 with TRBJ1-2; the D gene is possibly TRBD1 (5 bases). Germline CDR1 SQVTM, CDR2 ANQGSEA. Trimming pared 6 bases from V and 5 bases from J, leaving 16 bases between. The CDR3 contains 13 residues.

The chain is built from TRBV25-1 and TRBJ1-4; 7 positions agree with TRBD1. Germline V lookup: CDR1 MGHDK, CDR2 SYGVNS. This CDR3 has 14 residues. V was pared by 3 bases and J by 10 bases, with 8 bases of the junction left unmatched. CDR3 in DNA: TGTGCCAGCAGTGATAAAGGGGGCTTGGCAAAACTGTTTTTT. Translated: CASSDKGGLAKLFF. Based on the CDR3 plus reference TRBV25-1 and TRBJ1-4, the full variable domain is EADIYQTPRYLVIGTGKKITLECSQTMGHDKMYWYQQDPGMELHLIHYSYGVNSTEKGDLSSESTVSRIRTEHFPLTLESARPSHTSQYLCASSDKGGLAKLFFGSGTQLSVL.

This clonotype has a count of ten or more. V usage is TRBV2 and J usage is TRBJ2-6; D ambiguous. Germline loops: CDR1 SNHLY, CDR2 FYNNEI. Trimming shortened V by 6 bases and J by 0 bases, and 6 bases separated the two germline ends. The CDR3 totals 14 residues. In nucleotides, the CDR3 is TGTGCCAGCAGGAGAGTCTCTGGGGCCAACGTCCTGACTTTC. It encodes CASRRVSGANVLTF.

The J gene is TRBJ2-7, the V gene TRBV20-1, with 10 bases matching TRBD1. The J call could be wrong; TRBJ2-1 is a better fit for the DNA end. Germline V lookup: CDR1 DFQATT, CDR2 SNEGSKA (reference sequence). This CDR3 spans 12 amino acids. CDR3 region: CSARTGGNEQFF. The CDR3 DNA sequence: TGCAGTGCTCGGACAGGGGGCAATGAGCAGTTCTTC.

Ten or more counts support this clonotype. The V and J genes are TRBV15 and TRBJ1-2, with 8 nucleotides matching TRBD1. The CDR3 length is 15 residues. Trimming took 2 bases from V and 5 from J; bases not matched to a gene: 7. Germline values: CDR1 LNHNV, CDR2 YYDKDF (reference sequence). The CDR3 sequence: CATSRPGQGRYGYTF. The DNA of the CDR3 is TGTGCCACCAGCAGACCCGGACAGGGCAGGTATGGCTACACCTTC.

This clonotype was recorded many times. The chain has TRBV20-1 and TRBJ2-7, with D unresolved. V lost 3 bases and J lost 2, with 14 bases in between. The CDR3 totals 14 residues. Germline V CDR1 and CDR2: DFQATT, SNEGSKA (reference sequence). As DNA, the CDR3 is TGCAGTGCTAGGGTGGGTATGGCCGCCTACGAGCAGTACTTC. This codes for CSARVGMAAYEQYF.

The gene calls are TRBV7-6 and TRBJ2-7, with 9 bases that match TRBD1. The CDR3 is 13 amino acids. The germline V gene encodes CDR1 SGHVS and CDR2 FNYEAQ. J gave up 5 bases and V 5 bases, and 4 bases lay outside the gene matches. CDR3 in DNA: TGTGCCAGCAGCGTTACAGGGGGCGACGAGCAGTACTTC. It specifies CASSVTGGDEQYF.

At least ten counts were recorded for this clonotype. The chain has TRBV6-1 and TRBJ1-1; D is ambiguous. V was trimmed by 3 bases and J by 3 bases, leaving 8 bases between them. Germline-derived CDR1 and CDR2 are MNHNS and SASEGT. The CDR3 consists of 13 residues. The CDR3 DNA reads TGTGCCAGCAGTGAGGACGTGGACACTGAAGCTTTCTTT. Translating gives CASSEDVDTEAFF.

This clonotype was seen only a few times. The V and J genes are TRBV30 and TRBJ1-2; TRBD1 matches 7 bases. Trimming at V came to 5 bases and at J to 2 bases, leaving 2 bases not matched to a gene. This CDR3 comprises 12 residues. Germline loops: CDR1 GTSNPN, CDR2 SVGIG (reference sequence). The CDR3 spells CAWVGQNYGYTF. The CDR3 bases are TGTGCCTGGGTGGGACAGAACTATGGCTACACCTTC.

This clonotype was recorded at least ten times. For the CDR3, the DNA is TGTGCCAGCAGCCCGGGACTAGCGAACACCGGGGAGCTGTTTTTT. It codes for CASSPGLANTGELFF. This chain links TRBV9 with TRBJ2-2, with 8 bases lining up with TRBD2. CDR3 length: 15 residues. Germline loops: CDR1 SGDLS, CDR2 YYNGEE. The V segment lost 4 bases and the J segment 0 bases; nucleotides outside the gene matches: 2. Full variable domain (rest looked up from reference TRBV9 and TRBJ2-2): DSGVTQTPKHLITATGQRVTLRCSPRSGDLSVYWYQQSLDQGLQFLIQYYNGEERAKGNILERFSAQQFPDLHSELNLSSLELGDSALYFCASSPGLANTGELFFGEGSRLTVL.